These 18 T cell receptor beta chains were sequenced from one sample in a study (dated by TCRdb to between 2014 and 2017). Library creation used 5' RACE. These reads were obtained on an Illumina MiSeq. Using fastp at Q25 and MiXCR, TCRdb reprocessed the public reads and kept productive beta chains. Duplicate CDR3 protein sequences are folded into a single record with the most common DNA and genes. The sample table lists around 30,000 distinct CDR3 sequences, 26% of them with a count of one. The top ten constitute roughly 3.7% of the sample. The source material was naive CD4+ T cells sorted from a lymph node. This specimen's cell subset or site label, interpreted: naive CD4+ T cells, CD4+CD45RA+CD25-. Receptors originate from a female donor with breast cancer.

This clonotype was seen more than once but under ten times. The chain recombines TRBV5-6 with TRBJ2-7; D might be TRBD1 (5 bases). The length of the CDR3 is 13 residues. In germline, CDR1 is SGHDT, CDR2 YYEEEE. The V end lost 4 bases, the J end lost 7 bases, and 15 bases lay between the germline ends. Here the CDR3 reads CASSPSRVGEQYF. CDR3 DNA sequence: TGTGCCAGCAGCCCTTCCAGGGTGGGAGAGCAGTACTTC. The full variable domain, its missing parts supplied by reference TRBV5-6 and TRBJ2-7, is DAGVTQSPTHLIKTRGQQVTLRCSPKSGHDTVSWYQQALGQGPQFIFQYYEEEERQRGNFPDRFSGHQFPNYSSELNVNALLLGDSALYLCASSPSRVGEQYFGPGTRLTVT.

This rearrangement joins TRBV13 to TRBJ2-2, with 7 bases aligning to TRBD2. After removal of 0 bases from V and 1 base from J, the junction contained 11 bases not matched to a gene. Germline lookup yields CDR1 PRHDT and CDR2 FYEKMQ (reference sequence). CDR3 length: 19 amino acids. CDR3 in amino acids: CASSLGTREAGVNTGELFF. The CDR3, as DNA: TGTGCCAGCAGCTTAGGCACCAGGGAGGCGGGGGTGAACACCGGGGAGCTGTTTTTT. Full variable domain (remainder filled in from reference TRBV13 and TRBJ2-2): AAGVIQSPRHLIKEKRETATLKCYPIPRHDTVYWYQQGPGQDPQFLISFYEKMQSDKGSIPDRFSAQQFSDYHSELNMSSLELGDSALYFCASSLGTREAGVNTGELFFGEGSRLTVL.

In this sample, this clonotype turned up a few times. The CDR3 DNA sequence: TGCGCCAGCAGCTTGGGTAGCGGGAGAACCTACGAGCAGTACTTC. It yields the protein CASSLGSGRTYEQYF. V is TRBV5-1 and J is TRBJ2-7; 9 bases match TRBD2. J lost 2 bases, V lost 0 bases, and 3 bases had no gene match. The V gene's germline CDR1 is SGHRS and CDR2 YFSETQ. The CDR3 spans 15 residues.

This clonotype was observed a few times. J is TRBJ2-5 and V is TRBV29-1; D is unclear. V dropped 4 bases and J dropped 4 bases, with 13 bases sitting between them. The CDR3 spans 13 residues. The germline V gene encodes CDR1 SQVTM and CDR2 ANQGSEA. DNA for the CDR3: TGCAGCGTTGGGGCCGCCTGGGGAGAGACCCAGTACTTC. It yields the protein CSVGAAWGETQYF.

Concerning this clonotype: A much bigger clone sits one base away, suggesting this may be a read error. This chain's CDR3 is CASSDRQGWTIYGYTF. Here the CDR3 DNA reads TGTGCCAGCAGTGACAGACAGGGATGGACTATCTATGGCTACACCTTC. The rearrangement joins TRBV6-1 to TRBJ1-2, with 7 bases identical to TRBD1. Germline V gene sequence: CDR1 MNHNS, CDR2 SASEGT. This CDR3 contains 16 residues. J was trimmed by 4 bases and V by 3 bases; bases with no gene match: 11.

This clonotype was observed many times. The chain combines TRBV5-1 with TRBJ1-2; 10 bases are a match to TRBD1. Germline CDR1 is SGHRS and CDR2 is YFSETQ. CDR3 length: 14 amino acids. The ends lost 0 bases at V and 4 bases at J; junction bases unmatched: 0. The CDR3, as DNA: TGCGCCAGCAGCTTGGGGGACAGGGGCTATGGCTACACCTTC. Its translation is CASSLGDRGYGYTF.

The sample holds a few counts of this clonotype. The chain recombines TRBV30 with TRBJ1-2; a possible D gene is TRBD1 (5 bases). Germline assignment: CDR1 GTSNPN and CDR2 SVGIG (reference sequence). The V gene lost 8 bases and the J gene lost 8 bases, with 18 bases spanning the gap. CDR3 length equals 12 residues. The CDR3 region is CATSRVRGGYTF. CDR3 bases: TGTGCCACTTCCAGGGTTCGGGGCGGCTACACCTTC. The full variable domain, in which reference TRBV30 and TRBJ1-2 provide the parts outside the CDR3, is SQTIHQWPATLVQPVGSPLSLECTVEGTSNPNLYWYRQAAGRGLQLLFYSVGIGQISSEVPQNLSASRPQDRQFILSSKKLLLSDSGFYLCATSRVRGGYTFGSGTRLTVV.

Notes on this clonotype: Given a much more abundant clone one base away, this may be a read error. This chain links TRBV6-2 or TRBV6-3 with TRBJ1-1; no reliable D call. The CDR3 is 13 amino acids. The germline V gene encodes CDR1 MNHEY and CDR2 SVGEGT. The CDR3 DNA reads as TGTGCCAGCAGTCACAGTTCAAACTCTGAAGCTTCCTTT. Residues: CASSHSSNSEASF.

The chain uses TRBV25-1 and TRBJ2-7, with TRBD2 matching 8 bases. CDR3 length equals 15 residues. Losses at the gene ends were 6 bases for V and 4 bases for J; bases not matched to a gene: 11. CDR1 and CDR2 from the germline V gene are MGHDK and SYGVNS. Here the CDR3 DNA reads TGTGCCAGCAGGGACCCGAACGGGGGGGTGTACGAGCAGTACTTC. It translates to CASRDPNGGVYEQYF.

This clonotype has ten or more counts. The rearrangement joins TRBV5-1 to TRBJ2-1, with 11 bases matching TRBD2. Trimming took 2 bases from V and 0 from J; bases not matched to a gene: 1. CDR3 length: 16 residues. Germline V gene lookup returns CDR1 SGHRS and CDR2 YFSETQ. CDR3 bases: TGCGCCAGCAGCTTTAGCGGGAGGGGCTCCTACAATGAGCAGTTCTTC. Residues: CASSFSGRGSYNEQFF.

This clonotype was detected only once. A much larger clone sits a single nucleotide away, making a read error possible. This chain uses TRBV24-1 with TRBJ2-1; a weak D match, TRBD1 (6 bases). The CDR3 extends over 17 amino acids. Looked up from germline, CDR1 is KGHDR and CDR2 is SFDVKD. The CDR3 loop is CATSDLPGALGANGQFF. The CDR3 region has the DNA TGTGCCACCAGTGATCTTCCAGGGGCCCTAGGGGCCAATGGGCAGTTCTTC.

A remark on this clonotype: Given a much more abundant clone one base away, this may be a read error. Without the conserved terminal phenylalanine or tryptophan, this CDR3 likely stems from a read error. The rearrangement joins TRBV12-3 or TRBV12-4 to TRBJ1-2; D gene ambiguous. V lost 5 bases and J lost 0, with 4 bases in between. The CDR3 spans 12 residues. CDR3 bases: TGTGCCAGCAGTCAGGCTAACTATGGCTACACCTCC. As protein: CASSQANYGYTS.

The gene calls are TRBV12-3 or TRBV12-4 and TRBJ2-7; 9 bases align to TRBD1. The V gene end was trimmed by 5 bases and the J gene end by 5 bases; junction bases not matched to a gene: 7. There are 14 residues in the CDR3. The CDR3: CASSPRDRAHEQYF. The DNA of the CDR3 is TGTGCCAGCAGTCCCCGGGACAGGGCCCACGAGCAGTACTTC.

This chain joins TRBV5-1 and TRBJ2-1; D is possibly TRBD2 (6 bases). Germline lookup yields CDR1 SGHRS and CDR2 YFSETQ. The CDR3 is 15 residues long. V was trimmed by 7 bases and J by 0 bases, leaving 14 bases between them. CDR3 coding DNA: TGCGCCAGCGGTCTCTACGGGAGCTCCTACAATGAGCAGTTCTTC. Its protein product is CASGLYGSSYNEQFF.

The chain carries TRBV2 and TRBJ2-7; 7 bases line up with TRBD2. J was trimmed by 6 bases and V by 3 bases; bases with no gene match: 8. Germline V lookup: CDR1 SNHLY, CDR2 FYNNEI. This CDR3 has 14 residues. Here the CDR3 reads CASSDPGLDSEQYF. CDR3 bases: TGTGCCAGCAGTGACCCAGGACTAGACTCCGAGCAGTACTTC.

The DNA for the CDR3 is TGTGCCAGCAGTCCCGGGGACAGGGGTAACTATGGCTACACCTTC. Protein: CASSPGDRGNYGYTF. The chain recombines TRBV12-3 or TRBV12-4 with TRBJ1-2, with 10 positions matching TRBD1. CDR3 length: 15 residues. V shed 5 bases, J shed 1 base, and the junction held 4 bases outside the gene matches.

This clonotype was seen more than once but under ten times. The chain is built from TRBV5-1 and TRBJ1-1, with D unresolved. V was shortened by 0 bases and J by 6 bases, with 9 bases between the two germline ends. The CDR3 has 13 residues. The germline V gene encodes CDR1 SGHRS and CDR2 YFSETQ. The CDR3, as DNA: TGCGCCAGCAGCTTGGGAAGTATCGCTGAAGCTTTCTTT. Translation: CASSLGSIAEAFF.

As concerns this clonotype: One junction end does not reproduce the germline sequence, and a read error may be involved. The chain uses TRBV18 and TRBJ1-1; 9 bases match TRBD1. CDR1 and CDR2 (germline): KGHSH, LQKENI. The CDR3 contains 15 residues. As DNA, the CDR3 is TGTACCAGCTCACCACCGACCCGGGACAGGGAAGGAGCTTTCTTT. Translation: CTSSPPTRDREGAFF.